This T cell receptor (beta chain) appears in the sequencing data of a study of human T cells and chemical hapten exposure. Study-wide background: Upper back patch tests used 0.01% DPC, scored after 6 days. Mostly female patients had alopecia areata, totalis or universalis.

The CDR3 spans 17 residues. Germline lookup yields CDR1 KGHDR and CDR2 SFDVKD. Trimming shortened V by 2 bases and J by 1 base, and 13 bases separated the two germline ends. Time point here: patch test 3, about 24 weeks after DPC sensitization. As to treatment: therapeutic diphenylcyclopropenone sensitization with weekly scalp DPC. This clonotype was seen more than once but under ten times. In TCRdb, the RACE reads were re-called with MiXCR into one record per CDR3 protein. The sample shows 120,000 or so distinct CDR3 sequences, roughly 12% of them seen only once. The starting material was whole blood, obtained in connection with sensitization to the hapten diphenylcyclopropenone (DPC). This sequence joins TRBV24-1 and TRBJ2-2, with D perhaps matching TRBD2 (5 bases). The TCR was taken from a woman aged 45-65 years with alopecia areata. Some clones in this sample may be carry-over from other donors' samples. DNA of the CDR3: TGTGCCACCAGTGATTCAGCTAGGAGGTTGAACACCGGGGAGCTGTTTTTT. Translation gives CATSDSARRLNTGELFF.